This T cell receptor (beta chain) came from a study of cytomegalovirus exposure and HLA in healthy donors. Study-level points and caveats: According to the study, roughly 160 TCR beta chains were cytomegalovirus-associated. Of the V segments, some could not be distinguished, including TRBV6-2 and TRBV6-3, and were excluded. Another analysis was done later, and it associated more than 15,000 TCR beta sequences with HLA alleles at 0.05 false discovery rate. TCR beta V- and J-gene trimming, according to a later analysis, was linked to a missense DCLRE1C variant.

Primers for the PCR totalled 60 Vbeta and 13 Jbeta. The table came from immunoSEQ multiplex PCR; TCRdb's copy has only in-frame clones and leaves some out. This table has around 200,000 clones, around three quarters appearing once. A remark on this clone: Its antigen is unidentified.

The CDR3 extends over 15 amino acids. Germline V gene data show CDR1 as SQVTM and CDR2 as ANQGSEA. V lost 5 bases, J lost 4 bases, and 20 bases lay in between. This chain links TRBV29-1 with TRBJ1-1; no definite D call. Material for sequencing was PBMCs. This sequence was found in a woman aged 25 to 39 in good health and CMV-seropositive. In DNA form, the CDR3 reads TGCAGCGTTTCGGGTTCCCCGGCCGACTCCACTGAAGCTTTCTTT. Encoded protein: CSVSGSPADSTEAFF.